This TCR beta chain came from a study of T cells in Graves' hyperthyroidism and ophthalmopathy. General study points: Separating ophthalmopathy from stable hyperthyroidism was achieved by a 13 V-J model.

V was pared by 5 bases and J by 8 bases, with 15 bases between. The CDR3 consists of 13 residues. The V gene's germline CDR1 is DFQATT and CDR2 SNEGSKA (reference sequence). Comments on this clonotype: Antigen: not known.

From RNA transcripts, TCR beta CDR3 regions were amplified. The TCR CDR3 was amplified in a first-round RT-PCR using the HTBI primer set. Each CDR3 protein is one row after TCRdb ran MiXCR on the multiplex PCR reads. The repertoire holds some 490,000 distinct CDR3 sequences, approximately 23% seen once, with 45% to 55% in the top ten. Ophthalmopathy cases scored 3 or more on the Clinical Activity Score and 4 or more on NOSPECS grade, with duration below 3 months. Exclusion criteria comprised uncontrolled infection, other autoimmune disease, pregnancy or lactation. The PBMCs studied were ones that came from 10 ml fresh peripheral blood.

Source material: blood. This chain connects TRBV20-1 to TRBJ1-4, with D maybe TRBD1 (6 bases). This receptor was obtained from a woman aged 70-85 years with Graves' ophthalmopathy. The CDR3, as DNA: TGCAGTGCTCCCAGCCCAGGGGAGGAAAAACTGTTTTTT. This codes for CSAPSPGEEKLFF.